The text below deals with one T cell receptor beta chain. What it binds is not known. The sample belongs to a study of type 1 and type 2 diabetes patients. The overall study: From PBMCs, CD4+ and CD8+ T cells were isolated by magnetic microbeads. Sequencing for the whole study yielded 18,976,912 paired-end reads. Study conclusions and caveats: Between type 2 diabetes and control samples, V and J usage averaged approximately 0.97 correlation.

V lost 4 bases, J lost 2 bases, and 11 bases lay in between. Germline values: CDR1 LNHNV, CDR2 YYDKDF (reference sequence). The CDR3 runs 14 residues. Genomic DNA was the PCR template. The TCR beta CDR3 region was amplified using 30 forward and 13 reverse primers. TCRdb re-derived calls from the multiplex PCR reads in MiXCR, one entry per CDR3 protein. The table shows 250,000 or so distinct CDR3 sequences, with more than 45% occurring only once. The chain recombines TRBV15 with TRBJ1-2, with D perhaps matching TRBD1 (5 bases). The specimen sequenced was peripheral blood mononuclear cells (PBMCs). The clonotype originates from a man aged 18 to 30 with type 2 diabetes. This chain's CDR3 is CATSIRQNNYGYTF. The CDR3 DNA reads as TGTGCCACCAGCATCCGACAGAACAACTATGGCTACACCTTC.